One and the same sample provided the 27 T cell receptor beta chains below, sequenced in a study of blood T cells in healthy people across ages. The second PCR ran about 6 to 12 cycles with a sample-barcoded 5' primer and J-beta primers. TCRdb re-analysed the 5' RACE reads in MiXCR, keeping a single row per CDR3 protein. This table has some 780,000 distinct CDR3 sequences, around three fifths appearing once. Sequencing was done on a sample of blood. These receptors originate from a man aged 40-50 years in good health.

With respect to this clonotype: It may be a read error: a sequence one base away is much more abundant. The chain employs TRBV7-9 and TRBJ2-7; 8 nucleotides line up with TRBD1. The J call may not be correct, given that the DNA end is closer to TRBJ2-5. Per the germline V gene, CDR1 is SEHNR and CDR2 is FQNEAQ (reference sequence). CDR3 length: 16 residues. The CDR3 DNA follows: TGTGCCAGCAGCTTAGGGGACAGGAGCCTGAGGGAGACCCAGTACTTC. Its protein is CASSLGDRSLRETQYF.

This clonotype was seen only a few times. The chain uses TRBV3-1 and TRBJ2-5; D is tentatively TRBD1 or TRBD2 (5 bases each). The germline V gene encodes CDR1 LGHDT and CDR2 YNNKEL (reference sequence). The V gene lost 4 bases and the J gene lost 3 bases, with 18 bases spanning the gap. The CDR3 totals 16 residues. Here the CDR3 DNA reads TGTGCCAGCAGCCCCCGGGGAGCAGGGTATAAAGAGACCCAGTACTTC. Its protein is CASSPRGAGYKETQYF.

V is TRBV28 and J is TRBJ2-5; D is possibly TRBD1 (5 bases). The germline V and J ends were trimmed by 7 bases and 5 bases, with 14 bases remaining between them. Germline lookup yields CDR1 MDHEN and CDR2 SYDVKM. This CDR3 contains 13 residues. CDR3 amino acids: CASTGYFGETQYF. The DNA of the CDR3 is TGTGCCAGCACAGGGTACTTCGGGGAGACCCAGTACTTC.

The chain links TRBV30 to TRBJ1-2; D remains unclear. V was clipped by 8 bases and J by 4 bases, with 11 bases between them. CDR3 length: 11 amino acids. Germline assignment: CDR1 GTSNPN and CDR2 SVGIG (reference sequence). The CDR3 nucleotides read TGTGCCCGCCTAGTAGGCTATGGCTACACCTTC. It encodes CARLVGYGYTF.

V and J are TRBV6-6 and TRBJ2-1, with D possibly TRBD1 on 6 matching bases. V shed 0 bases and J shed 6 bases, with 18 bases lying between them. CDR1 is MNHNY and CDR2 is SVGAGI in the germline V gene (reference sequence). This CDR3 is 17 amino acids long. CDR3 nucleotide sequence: TGTGCCAGCAGTTACTCGATAGATGCAGGGGTATTCAATGAGCAGTTCTTC. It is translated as CASSYSIDAGVFNEQFF.

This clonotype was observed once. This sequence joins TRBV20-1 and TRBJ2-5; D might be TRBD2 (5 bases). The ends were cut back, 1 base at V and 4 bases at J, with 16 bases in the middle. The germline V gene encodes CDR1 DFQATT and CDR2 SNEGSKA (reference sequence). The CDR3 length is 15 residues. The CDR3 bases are TGCAGTGCTAGAGTGTTGGGAGACCTGGCAGAGACCCAGTACTTC. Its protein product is CSARVLGDLAETQYF.

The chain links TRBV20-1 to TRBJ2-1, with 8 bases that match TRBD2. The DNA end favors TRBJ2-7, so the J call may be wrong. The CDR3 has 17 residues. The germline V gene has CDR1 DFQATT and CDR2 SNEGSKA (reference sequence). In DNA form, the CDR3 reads TGCAGTGCTAGAGACTCATGGCGGGGGGCTACCTACAATGAGCAGTACTTC. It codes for CSARDSWRGATYNEQYF.

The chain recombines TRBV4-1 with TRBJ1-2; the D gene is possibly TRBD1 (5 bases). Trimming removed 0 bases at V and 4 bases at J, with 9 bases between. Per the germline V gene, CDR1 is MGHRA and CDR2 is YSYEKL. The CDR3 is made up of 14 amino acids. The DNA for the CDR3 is TGCGCCAGCAGCCAAGACGGACATCTCTATGGCTACACCTTC. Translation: CASSQDGHLYGYTF.

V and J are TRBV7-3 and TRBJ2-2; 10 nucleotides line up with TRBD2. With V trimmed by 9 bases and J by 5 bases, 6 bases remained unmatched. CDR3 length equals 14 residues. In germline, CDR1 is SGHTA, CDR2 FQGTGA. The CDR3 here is CASKPGLATGELFF. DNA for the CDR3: TGTGCCAGTAAGCCGGGACTAGCGACCGGGGAGCTGTTTTTT.

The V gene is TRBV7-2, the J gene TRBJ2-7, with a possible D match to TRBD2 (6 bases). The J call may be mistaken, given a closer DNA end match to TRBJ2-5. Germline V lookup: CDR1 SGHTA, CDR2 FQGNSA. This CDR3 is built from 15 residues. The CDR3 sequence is CASSPRTGAWETQYF. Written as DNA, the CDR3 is TGTGCCAGCAGCCCTCGAACGGGAGCTTGGGAGACCCAGTACTTC.

CDR3 sequence (DNA): TGTGCCAGCAGCCCTAGAAGGTCTCTGGAAAAACTGTTTTTT. Translated, it gives CASSPRRSLEKLFF. This chain uses TRBV7-8 with TRBJ1-4; D call uncertain. This CDR3 has 14 residues. Trimming removed 5 bases from V and 8 bases from J, with 15 bases in between. Germline CDR1 reads SGHVS; CDR2 reads FQNEAQ.

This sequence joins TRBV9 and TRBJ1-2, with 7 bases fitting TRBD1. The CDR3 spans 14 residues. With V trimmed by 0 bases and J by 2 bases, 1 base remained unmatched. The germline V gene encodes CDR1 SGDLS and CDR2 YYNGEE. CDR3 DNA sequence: TGTGCCAGCAGCGTAGGGGACAGCAACTATGGCTACACCTTC. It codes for CASSVGDSNYGYTF.

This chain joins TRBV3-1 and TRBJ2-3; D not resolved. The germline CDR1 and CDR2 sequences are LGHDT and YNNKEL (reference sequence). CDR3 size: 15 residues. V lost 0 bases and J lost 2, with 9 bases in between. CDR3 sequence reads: CASSQDRTDTDTQYF. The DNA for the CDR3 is TGTGCCAGCAGCCAAGATCGAACGGACACAGATACGCAGTATTTT.

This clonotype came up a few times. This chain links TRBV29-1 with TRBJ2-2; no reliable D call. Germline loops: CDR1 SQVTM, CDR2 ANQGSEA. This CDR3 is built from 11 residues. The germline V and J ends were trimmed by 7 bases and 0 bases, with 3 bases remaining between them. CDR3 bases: TGCAGCGCCGCGAACACCGGGGAGCTGTTTTTT. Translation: CSAANTGELFF.

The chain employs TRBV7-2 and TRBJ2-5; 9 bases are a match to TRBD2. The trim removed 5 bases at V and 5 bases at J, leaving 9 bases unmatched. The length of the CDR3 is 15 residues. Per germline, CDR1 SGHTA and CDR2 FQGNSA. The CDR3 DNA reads TGTGCCAGCAGCGCCCCCCAGCGGGGGGTCGAGACCCAGTACTTC. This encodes CASSAPQRGVETQYF. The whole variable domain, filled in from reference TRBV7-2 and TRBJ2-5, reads GAGVSQSPSNKVTEKGKDVELRCDPISGHTALYWYRQSLGQGLEFLIYFQGNSAPDKSGLPSDRFSAERTGGSVSTLTIQRTQQEDSAVYLCASSAPQRGVETQYFGPGTRLLVL.

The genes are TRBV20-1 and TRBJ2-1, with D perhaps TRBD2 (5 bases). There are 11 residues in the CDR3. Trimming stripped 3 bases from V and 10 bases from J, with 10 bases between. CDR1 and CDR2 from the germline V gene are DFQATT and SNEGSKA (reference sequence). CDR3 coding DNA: TGCAGTGCTAGGCAGTTAGCGGAGCAGTTCTTC. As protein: CSARQLAEQFF.

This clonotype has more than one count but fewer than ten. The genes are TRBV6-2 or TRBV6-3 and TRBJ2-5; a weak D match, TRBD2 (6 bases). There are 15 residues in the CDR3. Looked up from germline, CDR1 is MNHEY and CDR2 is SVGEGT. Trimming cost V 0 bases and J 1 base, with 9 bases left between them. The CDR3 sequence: CASSYSLGGQETQYF. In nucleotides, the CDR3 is TGTGCCAGCAGTTACTCGCTCGGGGGCCAAGAGACCCAGTACTTC.

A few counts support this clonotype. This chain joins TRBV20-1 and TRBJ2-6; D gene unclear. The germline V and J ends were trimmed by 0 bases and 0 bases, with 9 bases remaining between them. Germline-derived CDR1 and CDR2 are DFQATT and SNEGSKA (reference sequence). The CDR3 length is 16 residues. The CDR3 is CSAREEGHSGANVLTF. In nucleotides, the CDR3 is TGCAGTGCTAGAGAAGAAGGGCACTCTGGGGCCAACGTCCTGACTTTC.

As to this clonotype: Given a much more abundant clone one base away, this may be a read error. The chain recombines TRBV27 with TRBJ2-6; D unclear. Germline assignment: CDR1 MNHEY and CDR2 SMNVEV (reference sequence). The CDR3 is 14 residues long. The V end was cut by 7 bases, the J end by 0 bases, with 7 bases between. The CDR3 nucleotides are TGTGCCAGCATCCAAATCTCTGGGGCCAACGTCCTGACTTTC. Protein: CASIQISGANVLTF.

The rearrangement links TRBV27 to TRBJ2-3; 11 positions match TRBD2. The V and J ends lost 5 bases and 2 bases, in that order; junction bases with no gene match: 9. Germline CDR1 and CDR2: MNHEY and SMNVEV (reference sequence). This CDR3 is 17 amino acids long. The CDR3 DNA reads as TGTGCCAGCAGTACCCGGGGACTAGCGGAGCTCACAGATACGCAGTATTTT. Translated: CASSTRGLAELTDTQYF.

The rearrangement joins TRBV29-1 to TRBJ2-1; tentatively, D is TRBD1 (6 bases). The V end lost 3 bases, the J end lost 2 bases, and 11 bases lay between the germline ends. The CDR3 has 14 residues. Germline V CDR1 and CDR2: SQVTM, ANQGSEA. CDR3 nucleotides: TGCAGCGTTGAGGTGGGACAAACCTACAATGAGCAGTTCTTC. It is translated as CSVEVGQTYNEQFF.

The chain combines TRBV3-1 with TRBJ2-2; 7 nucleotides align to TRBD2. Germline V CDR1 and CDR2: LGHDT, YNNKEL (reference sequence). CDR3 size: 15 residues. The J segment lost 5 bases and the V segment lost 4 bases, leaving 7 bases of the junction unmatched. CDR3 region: CASSPGDYKTGELFF. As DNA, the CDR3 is TGTGCCAGCAGCCCCGGGGACTACAAGACCGGGGAGCTGTTTTTT.

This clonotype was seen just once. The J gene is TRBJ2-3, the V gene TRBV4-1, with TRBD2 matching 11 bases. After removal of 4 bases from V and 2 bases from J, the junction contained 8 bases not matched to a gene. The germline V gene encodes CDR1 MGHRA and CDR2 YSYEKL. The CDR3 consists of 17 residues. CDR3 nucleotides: TGCGCCAGCAGCCTACAGGGGACTAGCGGAAACACAGATACGCAGTATTTT. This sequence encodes CASSLQGTSGNTDTQYF.

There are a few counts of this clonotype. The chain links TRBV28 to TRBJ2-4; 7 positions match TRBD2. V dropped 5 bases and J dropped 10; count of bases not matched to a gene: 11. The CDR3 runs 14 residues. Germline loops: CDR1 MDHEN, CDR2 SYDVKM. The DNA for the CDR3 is TGTGCCAGCAGTCCTTACGTAGGGACTAAGATTCAGTACTTC. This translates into CASSPYVGTKIQYF.

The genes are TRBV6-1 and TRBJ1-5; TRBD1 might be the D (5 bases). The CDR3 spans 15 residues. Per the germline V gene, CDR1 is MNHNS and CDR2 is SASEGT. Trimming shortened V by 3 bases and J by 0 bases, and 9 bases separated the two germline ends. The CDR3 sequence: CASSEGPYSNQPQHF. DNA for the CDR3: TGTGCCAGCAGTGAGGGGCCATATAGCAATCAGCCCCAGCATTTT.

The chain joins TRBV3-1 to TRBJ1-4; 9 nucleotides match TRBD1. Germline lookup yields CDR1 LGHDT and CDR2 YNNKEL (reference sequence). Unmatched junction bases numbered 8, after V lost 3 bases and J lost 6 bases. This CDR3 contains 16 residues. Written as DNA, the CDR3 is TGTGCCAGCAGCCAGTTCGACAGGGGGACGGATGAAAAACTGTTTTTT. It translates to CASSQFDRGTDEKLFF.

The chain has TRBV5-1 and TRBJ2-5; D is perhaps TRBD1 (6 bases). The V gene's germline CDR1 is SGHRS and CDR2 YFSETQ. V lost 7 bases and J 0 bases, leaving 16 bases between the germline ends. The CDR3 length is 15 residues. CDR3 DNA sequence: TGCGCCAGCGCCCCCGCAGGGGCCTACCAAGAGACCCAGTACTTC. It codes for CASAPAGAYQETQYF.